The present entry profiles one T cell receptor beta chain with its context. This record comes from a study of blood T cell repertoires in COVID-19. On the study more broadly: Collection of acute and convalescent COVID-19 samples took place in the United States, Italy and Spain. T cells, B-cell-depleted T cells, or PBMCs supplied cDNA or gDNA.

Enrollees, about 18 to 95 years old, lived in roughly 24 US areas. Researchers sorted participants into cohorts using their self-reported clinical history. Trimming pared 0 bases from V and 4 bases from J, leaving 16 bases between. CDR1 is SGHRS, CDR2 YFSETQ, per germline. This CDR3 comprises 16 residues. Assay used: immunoSEQ multiplex PCR; TCRdb lists only in-frame clones, some missing. This sample has hundreds of thousands of clones, with 80% found just once. The sequencing sample was made of PBMCs or T cells enriched from blood (not recorded which). The chain has TRBV5-1 and TRBJ2-5; D is perhaps TRBD2 (5 bases). The clonotype originates from a man aged 25-40 years with acute COVID-19. CDR3 residues: CASSLELTGWTETQYF. The CDR3 nucleotides are TGCGCCAGCAGCTTGGAATTGACGGGATGGACAGAGACCCAGTACTTC.